The clone carrying this TCR beta chain was seen many times. Its antigen remains unidentified. These data originate in a study of T cells after yellow fever vaccination. Findings of the study overall: Among primary-vaccination clones, most reappeared after the booster, at 95% to 96% for CD4 and approximately 88% for CD8. In FACS-sorted repertoires, abundant clonotypes from the bulk population could appear as contaminants.

Conversion of TCR transcripts into cDNA relied on 5'RACE template switching, which added a universal primer site and UMIs. One entry per CDR3 protein results from TCRdb running MiXCR on the 5' RACE reads. Found here are 600,000 to 750,000 distinct CDR3 sequences, about 12% of them singletons; the top ten hold more than 13%. CDR1 is SQVTM, CDR2 ANQGSEA, per germline. There are 13 residues in the CDR3. Trimming left V 4 bases short and J 7 bases short, with 16 bases between. Sequenced material: PBMCs, taken on the day of the yellow fever booster vaccination. The chain is built from TRBV29-1 and TRBJ1-2, with D perhaps matching TRBD1 (5 bases). The TCR comes from a man aged 25 to 45 who received the YFV17D yellow fever vaccine. The chain's CDR3 is CSVVLDTAPGYTF. The DNA for the CDR3 is TGCAGCGTTGTTTTGGACACAGCCCCTGGCTACACCTTC.